The rows below give T cell receptor beta chains drawn from one sample of a study of PD-1 blockade in mismatch repair-deficient tumors. Clones were sequenced by immunoSEQ multiplex PCR, and TCRdb holds only the in-frame ones, with some missing. The table lists roughly 38,000 clones, approximately 88% of them singletons, with around 0.99% in the top ten. The sequencing used PBMCs, collected around 38 weeks after starting pembrolizumab. These receptors were obtained from an adult with mismatch repair-deficient cancer. Both conserved end residues are part of each CDR3. The D gene is left open where the match is weak. Clone size, where shown, is once, few, many, or a class for clones that have expanded.

J,V,size,D,DNA,CDR3
TRBJ2-7,TRBV2,.,TRBD1,TGTGCCAGTTTGATGACAGGGAACTACGAGCAGTACTTC,CASLMTGNYEQYF
TRBJ2-5,TRBV11-3,once,TRBD2,TGTGCCAGCAGCCCTCTGGGGACTACCCAAGAGACCCAGTACTTC,CASSPLGTTQETQYF
TRBJ2-7,TRBV7-3,.,TRBD1,TGTGCCAGCAGCTCGGGACAGGCCGAGGAGCAGTACTTC,CASSSGQAEEQYF
TRBJ2-7,TRBV23-1,few,TRBD1,TGCGCCAGCAGTCACCGGGACAGGGGGCTTGGGATCGGCTACGAGCAGTACTTC,CASSHRDRGLGIGYEQYF
TRBJ2-7,TRBV6-1,.,TRBD1,TGTGCCAGCAGTGAAAGGGGGACAGGGGGCAACGAGCAGTACTTC,CASSERGTGGNEQYF
TRBJ2-2,TRBV30,few,.,TGTGCCTGGAGCCGACGGGGGACCAAGAACACCGGGGAGCTGTTTTTT,CAWSRRGTKNTGELFF
TRBJ2-1,TRBV10-3,.,.,TGTGCCATCAGTGAGTCCAGTCAGGCTTACAATGAGCAGTTCTTC,CAISESSQAYNEQFF
TRBJ2-7,TRBV4-2,.,TRBD2,TGTGCCAGCAGCCAACTTGGACTAGCTTCCTACGAGCAGTACTTC,CASSQLGLASYEQYF
TRBJ2-1,TRBV2,.,TRBD1,TGTGCCAGCAGTGAAAGTTTAGGACAGGGCTACAATGAGCAGTTCTTC,CASSESLGQGYNEQFF
TRBJ2-7,TRBV7-8,.,TRBD1,TGTGCCAGCAGCTCACAGGGGTGGTACGAGCAGTACTTC,CASSSQGWYEQYF
TRBJ2-5,TRBV9,.,TRBD1,TGTGCCAGCAGCCCCCGGGACAGACAAGAGACCCAGTACTTC,CASSPRDRQETQYF
TRBJ1-5,TRBV28,.,.,TGTGCCAGCAGTTTACCGGGGAGCAATCAGCCCCAGCATTTT,CASSLPGSNQPQHF
TRBJ1-5,TRBV7-9,medium-sized,TRBD1,TGTGCCAGCAGCTTAGAAGGGGGCCCCCAGCATTTT,CASSLEGGPQHF
TRBJ2-7,TRBV28,once,TRBD2,TGTGCCAGCTGGGGGGGGAAAGGGGAGCAGTACTTC,CASWGGKGEQYF
TRBJ2-7,TRBV28,few,.,TGTGCCAGCAGAATTGGCGGATCCTACGAGCAGTACTTC,CASRIGGSYEQYF
TRBJ2-1,TRBV28,once,.,TGTGCCAGCTACACACGGAGAGACAATGAGCAGTTCTTC,CASYTRRDNEQFF
TRBJ2-7,TRBV5-1,.,.,TGCGCCAGCAGCCCCACCGGGTCTTGGACGGGAGAGCAGTACTTC,CASSPTGSWTGEQYF
TRBJ2-7,TRBV29-1,few,.,TGCAGCGTTCAACGGGATCAAGGCTACGAGCAGTACTTC,CSVQRDQGYEQYF
TRBJ1-1,TRBV29-1,.,TRBD1,TGCAGCGCAGCGGGACAGGCGGCCACTGAAGCTTTCTTT,CSAAGQAATEAFF
TRBJ2-1,TRBV7-7,.,TRBD2,TGTGCCAGCAGCCTGGGACTAGCAGCTACCAATGAGCAGTTCTTC,CASSLGLAATNEQFF
TRBJ2-7,TRBV6-5,few,TRBD2,TGTGCCAGCAGGGGGAGGGGCTACGAGCAGTACTTC,CASRGRGYEQYF
TRBJ2-2,TRBV27,.,.,TGTGCCAGCAGAATCGACTACTTCACCGGGGAGCTGTTTTTT,CASRIDYFTGELFF
TRBJ2-1,TRBV18,.,.,TGTGCCAGCTCACCACCGCAGGGGCATGAGCAGTTCTTC,CASSPPQGHEQFF
TRBJ1-3,TRBV28,.,.,TGTGCCAGCAGTTTAATACTGAGCTCTGGAAACACCATATATTTT,CASSLILSSGNTIYF
TRBJ1-2,TRBV18,.,TRBD1,TGTGCCAGCTCACCACCGAATTGGACAGGAGGTTTTGGCTACACCTTC,CASSPPNWTGGFGYTF
TRBJ2-7,TRBV5-1,.,.,TGCGCCAGCAGCTTGGGGGACTTACGCTACGAGCAGTACTTC,CASSLGDLRYEQYF
TRBJ1-1,TRBV11-3,.,.,TGTGCCAGCAGCTTAGGGGGGGGTAACTTAGCTTTCTTT,CASSLGGGNLAFF
TRBJ2-3,TRBV5-4,.,.,TGTGCCAGCAGCTCAATTAGCAGGGGAAGCACAGATACGCAGTATTTT,CASSSISRGSTDTQYF
TRBJ1-1,TRBV11-2,.,TRBD1,TGTGCCAGCAGCGCCCCGACAGGGTCCGACACTGAAGCTTTCTTT,CASSAPTGSDTEAFF
TRBJ2-1,TRBV28,.,TRBD2,TGTGCCAGCAGTTTATGGGATACAGGACTAGCGGGGCCCGCCTATGAGCAGTTCTTC,CASSLWDTGLAGPAYEQFF
TRBJ1-2,TRBV2,.,TRBD1,TGTGCCAGCAGTGAAGGGGACAGGGACTATGGCTACACCTTC,CASSEGDRDYGYTF
TRBJ2-1,TRBV15,.,.,TGTGCCACCAGCAGAGGAGGTGGGCAGTTCTTC,CATSRGGGQFF
TRBJ1-1,TRBV6-1,once,TRBD1,TGTGCCAGCAGTATCCAGGGACAGGCAGGCACTGAAGCTTTCTTT,CASSIQGQAGTEAFF
TRBJ2-3,TRBV14,.,TRBD2,TGTGCCAGCAGCCAGCCGACTAGCGGGGGGAGCACAGATACGCAGTATTTT,CASSQPTSGGSTDTQYF
TRBJ1-2,TRBV19,.,.,.,CASTSGQGRSNYGYTF
TRBJ2-7,TRBV5-5,.,.,TGTGCCAGCAGCTTGGCGTACGAGCAGTACTTC,CASSLAYEQYF
TRBJ2-3,TRBV7-9,.,.,TGTGCCAGCAGCTTGTCGCGGAGCACAGATACGCAGTATTTT,CASSLSRSTDTQYF
TRBJ2-7,TRBV5-4,.,.,TGTGCCAGCAGCTTGGCAGAGGGTTCTTTCTCCTACGAGCAGTACTTC,CASSLAEGSFSYEQYF
TRBJ2-1,TRBV5-1,.,TRBD2,TGCGCCAGCAGCGTAACTAGCGGGACACTCTACAATGAGCAGTTCTTC,CASSVTSGTLYNEQFF
TRBJ2-1,TRBV2,.,TRBD2,TGTGCCAGCAGTGGAGAGAGCGGGAGGGCCAATGAGCAGTTCTTC,CASSGESGRANEQFF
TRBJ1-5,TRBV28,.,.,TGTGCCGGCATGGGGGGAAATAGCAATCAGCCCCAGCATTTT,CAGMGGNSNQPQHF
TRBJ1-4,TRBV5-8,.,.,TGTGCCAGCAGCCGTGGACAGAAAAGCCTGATGAATGAAAAACTGTTTTTT,CASSRGQKSLMNEKLFF
TRBJ2-5,TRBV5-1,.,TRBD2,TGCGCCAGCAGCTTGACGGTAGCGGGAGGTCAAGAGACCCAGTACTTC,CASSLTVAGGQETQYF
TRBJ1-2,TRBV19,.,.,TGTGCCACCAGGGTCGCGGCGTATGGCTACACCTTC,CATRVAAYGYTF